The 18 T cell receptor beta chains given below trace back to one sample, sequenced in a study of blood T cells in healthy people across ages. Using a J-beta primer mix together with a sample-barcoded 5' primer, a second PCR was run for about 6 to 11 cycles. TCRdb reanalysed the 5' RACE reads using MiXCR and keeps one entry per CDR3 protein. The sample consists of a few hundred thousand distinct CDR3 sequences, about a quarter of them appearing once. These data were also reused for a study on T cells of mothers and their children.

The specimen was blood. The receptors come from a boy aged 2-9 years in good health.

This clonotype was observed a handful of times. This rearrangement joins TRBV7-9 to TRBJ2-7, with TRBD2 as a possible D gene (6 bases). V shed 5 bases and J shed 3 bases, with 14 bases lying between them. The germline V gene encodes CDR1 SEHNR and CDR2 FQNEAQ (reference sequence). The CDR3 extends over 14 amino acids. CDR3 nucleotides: TGTGCCAGCAGCCCACGGGGAGGTTTCTACGAGCAGTACTTC. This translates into CASSPRGGFYEQYF.

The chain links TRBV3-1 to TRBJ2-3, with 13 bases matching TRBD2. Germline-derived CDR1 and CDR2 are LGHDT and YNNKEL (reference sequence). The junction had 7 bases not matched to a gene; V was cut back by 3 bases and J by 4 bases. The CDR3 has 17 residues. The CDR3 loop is CASSQTWTSGGADTQYF. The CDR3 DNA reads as TGTGCCAGCAGCCAGACTTGGACTAGCGGGGGTGCAGATACGCAGTATTTT.

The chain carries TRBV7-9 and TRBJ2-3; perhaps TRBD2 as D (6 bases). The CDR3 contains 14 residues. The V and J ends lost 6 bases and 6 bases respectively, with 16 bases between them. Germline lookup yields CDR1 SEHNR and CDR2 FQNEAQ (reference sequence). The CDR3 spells CASSGAGRRDTQYF. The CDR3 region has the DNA TGTGCCAGCAGTGGGGCGGGGAGAAGGGATACGCAGTATTTT.

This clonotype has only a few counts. CDR3 DNA sequence: TGTGCCAGCAGCCGGGACAGCCATGTAGGCTACACCTTC. This sequence encodes CASSRDSHVGYTF. The chain uses TRBV12-3 or TRBV12-4 and TRBJ1-2, with 7 nucleotides matching TRBD1. CDR3 length equals 13 residues. V shed 6 bases, J shed 8 bases, and the junction held 9 bases outside the gene matches.

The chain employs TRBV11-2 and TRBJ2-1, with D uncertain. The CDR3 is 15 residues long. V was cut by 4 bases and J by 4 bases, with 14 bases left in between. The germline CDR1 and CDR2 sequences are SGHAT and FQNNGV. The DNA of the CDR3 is TGTGCCAGCAGCTCACCTGGGAAATCTTACAATGAGCAGTTCTTC. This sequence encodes CASSSPGKSYNEQFF.

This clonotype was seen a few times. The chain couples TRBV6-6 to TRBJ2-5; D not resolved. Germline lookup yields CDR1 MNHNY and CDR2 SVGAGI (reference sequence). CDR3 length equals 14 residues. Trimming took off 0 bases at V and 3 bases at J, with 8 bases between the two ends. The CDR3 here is CASSYSMAEETQYF. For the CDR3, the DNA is TGTGCCAGCAGTTACTCGATGGCGGAAGAGACCCAGTACTTC.

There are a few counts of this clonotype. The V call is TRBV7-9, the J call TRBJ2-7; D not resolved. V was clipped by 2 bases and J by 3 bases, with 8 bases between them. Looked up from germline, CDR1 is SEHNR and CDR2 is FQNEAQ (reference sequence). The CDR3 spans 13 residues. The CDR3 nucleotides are TGTGCCAGCAGCTTAACCCCAGACTACGAGCAGTACTTC. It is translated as CASSLTPDYEQYF.

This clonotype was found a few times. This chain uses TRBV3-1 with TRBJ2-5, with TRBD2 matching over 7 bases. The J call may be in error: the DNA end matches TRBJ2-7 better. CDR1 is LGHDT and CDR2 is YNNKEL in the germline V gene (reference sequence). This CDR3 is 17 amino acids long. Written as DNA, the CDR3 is TGTGCCAGCAGCCAAAGTTTCGGTTGGCGGGGAGGGGACGAGCAGTACTTC. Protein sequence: CASSQSFGWRGGDEQYF.

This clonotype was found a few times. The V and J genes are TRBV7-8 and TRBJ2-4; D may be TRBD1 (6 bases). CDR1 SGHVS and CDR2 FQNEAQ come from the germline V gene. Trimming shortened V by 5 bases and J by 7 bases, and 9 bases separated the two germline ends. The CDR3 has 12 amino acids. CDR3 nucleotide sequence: TGTGCCAGCAGCCCGGGACATAACATTCAGTACTTC. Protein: CASSPGHNIQYF.

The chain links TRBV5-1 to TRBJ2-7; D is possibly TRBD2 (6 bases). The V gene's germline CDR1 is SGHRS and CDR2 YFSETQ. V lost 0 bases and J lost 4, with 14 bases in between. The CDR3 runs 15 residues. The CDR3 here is CASSLAGDPVYEQYF. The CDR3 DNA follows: TGCGCCAGCAGCTTGGCGGGGGACCCCGTGTACGAGCAGTACTTC.

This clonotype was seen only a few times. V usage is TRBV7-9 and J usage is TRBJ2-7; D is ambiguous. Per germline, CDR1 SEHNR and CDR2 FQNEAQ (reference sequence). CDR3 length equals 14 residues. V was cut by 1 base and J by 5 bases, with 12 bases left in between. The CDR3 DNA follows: TGTGCCAGCAGCTTAGATGGGGTCGGCAACGAGCAGTACTTC. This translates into CASSLDGVGNEQYF.

The CDR3 protein is CASSLVQSTEAFF. Here the CDR3 DNA reads TGTGCCAGCAGCTTAGTTCAATCCACTGAAGCTTTCTTT. V and J are TRBV7-2 and TRBJ1-1; D ambiguous. The CDR3 is 13 amino acids. The germline gives CDR1 SGHTA, CDR2 FQGNSA. V was pared by 1 base and J by 4 bases, with 7 bases between.

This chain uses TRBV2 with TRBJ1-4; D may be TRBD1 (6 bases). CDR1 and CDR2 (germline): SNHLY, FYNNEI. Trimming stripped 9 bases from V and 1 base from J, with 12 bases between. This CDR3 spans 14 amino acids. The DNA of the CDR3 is TGTGCCAGTTGTATACAGGGAACTAATGAAAAACTGTTTTTT. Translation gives CASCIQGTNEKLFF.

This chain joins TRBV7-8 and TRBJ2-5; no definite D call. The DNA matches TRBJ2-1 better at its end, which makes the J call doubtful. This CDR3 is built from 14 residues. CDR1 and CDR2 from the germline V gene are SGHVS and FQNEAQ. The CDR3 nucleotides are TGTGCCAGCAGCTCCTCCAGACAAAACAATGAGCAGTTCTTC. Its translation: CASSSSRQNNEQFF.

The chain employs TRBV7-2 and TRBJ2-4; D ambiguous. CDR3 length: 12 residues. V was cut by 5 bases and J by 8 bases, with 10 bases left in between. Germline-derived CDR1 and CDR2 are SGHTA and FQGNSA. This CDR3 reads CASSPGWDIQYF. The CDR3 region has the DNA TGTGCCAGCAGCCCCGGGTGGGACATTCAGTACTTC.

The CDR3 protein is CSVRQGGDEQFF. The CDR3 DNA reads as TGCAGCGTAAGACAGGGAGGCGATGAGCAGTTCTTC. The rearrangement uses TRBV29-1 and TRBJ2-1; D perhaps matches TRBD1 (7 bases). V lost 6 bases to trimming and J lost 8 bases, with 14 bases between them. The length of the CDR3 is 12 residues. Germline assignment: CDR1 SQVTM and CDR2 ANQGSEA.

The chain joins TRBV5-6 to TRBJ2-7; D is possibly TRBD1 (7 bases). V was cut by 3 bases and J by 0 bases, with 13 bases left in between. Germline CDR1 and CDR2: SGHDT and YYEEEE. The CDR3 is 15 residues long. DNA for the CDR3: TGTGCCAGCAGCTGGCAGGGGGGACTCTCCTACGAGCAGTACTTC. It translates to CASSWQGGLSYEQYF.

CDR3 residues: CASSLAATGGEKLFF. DNA for the CDR3: TGTGCCAGCAGTTTAGCCGCTACAGGAGGTGAAAAACTGTTTTTT. The chain joins TRBV12-3 or TRBV12-4 to TRBJ1-4; D is possibly TRBD1 (5 bases). The CDR3 runs to 15 residues. V lost 0 bases and J 7 bases, leaving 12 bases between the germline ends.